The clone carrying this T cell receptor beta chain was counted a single time. The entry originates in a study of T cell changes during pregnancy in multiple sclerosis. The repertoire was sequenced with immunoSEQ multiplex PCR; TCRdb's copy has only in-frame clones and lacks some. The table includes tens of thousands of clones, 75% to 95% detected once. V lost 1 base and J lost 1, with 7 bases in between. The CDR3 has 14 residues. Per germline, CDR1 SGHVS and CDR2 FNYEAQ. The specimen was CD4+ T cells from peripheral blood mononuclear cells, collected before pregnancy. The receptor was derived from a female donor with multiple sclerosis, enrolled in a pregnancy study. The V call is TRBV7-6, the J call TRBJ1-1, with unresolved D. The CDR3 spells CASSLGRENTEAFF. In DNA form, the CDR3 reads TGTGCCAGCAGCTTAGGCCGAGAGAACACTGAAGCTTTCTTT.